One sample yielded the 9 T cell receptor beta chains listed below, sequenced in a study of identical twins. From the 5' RACE reads, TCRdb called clonotypes with MiXCR, one entry per CDR3 protein. The sample comprises 350,000 to 600,000 distinct CDR3 sequences, 11% to 15% of which are singletons, and about 0.52% rests with the top ten. These data also featured in a second study, about yellow fever vaccine responses in identical twins.

Sample: CD4+ T cells sorted from blood. These receptors all come from a woman aged 18-30 years in good health.

The table lists this clonotype with many counts. The chain combines TRBV28 with TRBJ2-2; D is unclear. Per germline, CDR1 MDHEN and CDR2 SYDVKM. V lost 10 bases, J lost 0 bases, and 27 bases lay in between. This CDR3 contains 19 residues. The CDR3 sequence: CANLEAGIPPFTNTGELFF. The CDR3 DNA reads as TGTGCCAACCTTGAGGCTGGAATCCCCCCATTCACGAACACCGGGGAGCTGTTTTTT.

Ten or more counts support this clonotype. The V gene is TRBV5-1, the J gene TRBJ2-1, with D tentatively TRBD2 (6 bases). Trimming removed 7 bases from V and 10 bases from J, with 21 bases in between. The CDR3 has 14 amino acids. Germline V gene lookup returns CDR1 SGHRS and CDR2 YFSETQ. In DNA, the CDR3 is TGCGCCAGCTTACGGGAGCCCTCCCCAGGGGAGCAGTTCTTC. Translated, it gives CASLREPSPGEQFF.

This clonotype was seen more than once but under ten times. This sequence joins TRBV7-6 and TRBJ1-1; D gene uncertain. The CDR3 is 14 residues long. The V end lost 5 bases, the J end lost 4 bases, and 14 bases lay between the germline ends. CDR1 SGHVS and CDR2 FNYEAQ come from the germline V gene. The CDR3 loop reads CASSERLMGTEAFF. The CDR3 DNA follows: TGTGCCAGCAGCGAACGCCTTATGGGCACTGAAGCTTTCTTT.

As regards this clonotype: An end of the junction does not agree with germline; a read error may underlie this. The chain joins TRBV7-2 to TRBJ2-7, with 8 bases lining up with TRBD1. Germline CDR1 and CDR2: SGHTA and FQGNSA. CDR3 length: 16 amino acids. The CDR3 region is CASRLASTDRAWEQYF. CDR3 nucleotides: TGTGCCAGCAGGTTAGCTTCAACGGACAGGGCATGGGAGCAGTACTTC.

In this sample, this clonotype turned up many times. The CDR3 loop reads CSASLAGVKGRQYF. For the CDR3, the DNA is TGCAGTGCTAGTCTCGCGGGAGTCAAGGGTCGACAGTACTTC. The J gene is TRBJ2-7, the V gene TRBV20-1; 7 bases fit TRBD2. Germline V gene sequence: CDR1 DFQATT, CDR2 SNEGSKA (reference sequence). The junction had 15 bases not matched to a gene; V was cut back by 3 bases and J by 10 bases. The CDR3 consists of 14 residues.

The chain is built from TRBV20-1 and TRBJ2-3, with a weak D call TRBD2 (6 bases). The germline gives CDR1 DFQATT, CDR2 SNEGSKA (reference sequence). The germline V and J ends were trimmed by 2 bases and 2 bases, with 11 bases remaining between them. The CDR3 runs 14 residues. The CDR3 is CSARPGLVTDTQYF. CDR3 coding DNA: TGCAGTGCTAGACCGGGACTTGTCACAGATACGCAGTATTTT.

This clonotype showed up many times. V and J are TRBV5-1 and TRBJ2-7; 7 bases fit TRBD1. V lost 4 bases, J lost 5 bases, and 9 bases stayed unmatched. Germline values: CDR1 SGHRS, CDR2 YFSETQ. The CDR3 is 14 residues long. The CDR3 sequence: CASSQTGAVDEQYF. CDR3 in DNA: TGCGCCAGCAGCCAAACAGGGGCGGTCGACGAGCAGTACTTC.

This clonotype has more than one count but fewer than ten. The chain combines TRBV7-2 with TRBJ1-1; TRBD1 is a possible D gene (5 bases). Germline loops: CDR1 SGHTA, CDR2 FQGNSA. The length of the CDR3 is 15 residues. V was pared by 1 base and J by 1 base, with 10 bases between. The CDR3 DNA reads as TGTGCCAGCAGCTTAGTCAGGGTAAGGAACACTGAAGCTTTCTTT. Protein sequence: CASSLVRVRNTEAFF.

The chain links TRBV7-9 to TRBJ1-2; TRBD1 agrees at 9 bases. The CDR3 is 17 amino acids. J lost 3 bases, V lost 5 bases, and 13 bases had no gene match. The germline gives CDR1 SEHNR, CDR2 FQNEAQ (reference sequence). The CDR3 DNA reads TGTGCCAGCAGCAAGGTGGGACAGGGCCTGGACCACTATGGCTACACCTTC. It yields the protein CASSKVGQGLDHYGYTF.